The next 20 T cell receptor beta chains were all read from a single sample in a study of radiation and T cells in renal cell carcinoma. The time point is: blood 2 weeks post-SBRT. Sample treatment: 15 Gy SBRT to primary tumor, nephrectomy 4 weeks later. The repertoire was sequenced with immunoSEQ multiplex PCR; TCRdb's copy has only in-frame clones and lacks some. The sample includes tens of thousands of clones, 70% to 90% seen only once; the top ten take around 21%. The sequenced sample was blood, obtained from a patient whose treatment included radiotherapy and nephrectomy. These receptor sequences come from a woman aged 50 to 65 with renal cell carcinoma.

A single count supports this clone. The CDR3 is CASSQRTPQWYEQFF. The CDR3, as DNA: TGTGCCAGTAGCCAAAGGACTCCTCAATGGTATGAGCAGTTCTTC. J is TRBJ2-1 and V is TRBV19, with D perhaps matching TRBD2 (5 bases). The CDR3 extends over 15 amino acids. V lost 6 bases and J 8 bases, leaving 20 bases between the germline ends. Germline-derived CDR1 and CDR2 are LNHDA and SQIVND (reference sequence).

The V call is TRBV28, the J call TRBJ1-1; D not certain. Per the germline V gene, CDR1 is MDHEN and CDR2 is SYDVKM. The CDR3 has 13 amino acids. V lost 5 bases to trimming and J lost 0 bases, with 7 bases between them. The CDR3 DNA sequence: TGTGCCAGCAGTCTAGATATGAACACTGAAGCTTTCTTT. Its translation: CASSLDMNTEAFF.

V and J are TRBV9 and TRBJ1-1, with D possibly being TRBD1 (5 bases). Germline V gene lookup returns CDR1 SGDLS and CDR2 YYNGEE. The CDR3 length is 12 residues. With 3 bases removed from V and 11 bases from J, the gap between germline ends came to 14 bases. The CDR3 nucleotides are TGTGCCAGCAGCGCCCGGGCAGGGCACGCTTTCTTT. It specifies CASSARAGHAFF.

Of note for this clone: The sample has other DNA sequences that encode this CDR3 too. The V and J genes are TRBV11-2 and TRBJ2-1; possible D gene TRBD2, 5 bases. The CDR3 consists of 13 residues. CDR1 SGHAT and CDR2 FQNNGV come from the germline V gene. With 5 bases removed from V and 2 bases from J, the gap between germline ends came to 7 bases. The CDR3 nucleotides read TGTGCCAGCAGCCCCGGGACCTACAATGAGCAGTTCTTC. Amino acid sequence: CASSPGTYNEQFF.

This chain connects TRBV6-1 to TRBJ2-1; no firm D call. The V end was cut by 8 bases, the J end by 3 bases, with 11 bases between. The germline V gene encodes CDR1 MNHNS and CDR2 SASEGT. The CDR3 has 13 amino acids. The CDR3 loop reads CASRLAGYNEQFF. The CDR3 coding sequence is TGTGCCAGCCGGTTGGCTGGCTACAATGAGCAGTTCTTC.

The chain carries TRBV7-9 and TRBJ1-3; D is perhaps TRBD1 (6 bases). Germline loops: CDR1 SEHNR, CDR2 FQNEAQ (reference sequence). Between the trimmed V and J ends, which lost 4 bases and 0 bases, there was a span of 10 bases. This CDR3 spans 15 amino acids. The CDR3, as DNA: TGTGCCAGCAGCTGGACAGCAAGCTCTGGAAACACCATATATTTT. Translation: CASSWTASSGNTIYF.

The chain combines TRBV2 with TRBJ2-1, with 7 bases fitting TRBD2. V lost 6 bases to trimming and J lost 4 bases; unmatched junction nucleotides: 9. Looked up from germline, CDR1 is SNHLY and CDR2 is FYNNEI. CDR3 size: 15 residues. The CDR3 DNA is TGTGCCAGCAGGGCCCTAGCGGAACCTTACAATGAGCAGTTCTTC. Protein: CASRALAEPYNEQFF.

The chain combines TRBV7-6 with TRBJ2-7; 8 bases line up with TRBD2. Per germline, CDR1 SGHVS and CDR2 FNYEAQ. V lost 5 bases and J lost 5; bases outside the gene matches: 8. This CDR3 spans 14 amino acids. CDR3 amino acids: CASSASGGPNEQYF. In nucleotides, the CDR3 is TGTGCCAGCAGCGCCTCGGGAGGGCCTAACGAGCAGTACTTC.

Here the CDR3 DNA reads TGCGCCAGCAGCCCCCACAGGTCCTACGAGCAGTACTTC. This sequence encodes CASSPHRSYEQYF. The chain is built from TRBV4-3 and TRBJ2-7; D perhaps matches TRBD1 (5 bases). Trimming took off 4 bases at V and 1 base at J, with 8 bases between the two ends. The CDR3 loop spans 13 amino acids. Looked up from germline, CDR1 is LGHNA and CDR2 is YSLEER.

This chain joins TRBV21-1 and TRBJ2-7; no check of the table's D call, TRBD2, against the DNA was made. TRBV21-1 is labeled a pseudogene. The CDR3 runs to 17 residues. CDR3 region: CASSNGRGVAGGYEQYF. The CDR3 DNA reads TGTGCCAGCAGCAATGGGAGGGGAGTAGCGGGGGGCTACGAGCAGTACTTC.

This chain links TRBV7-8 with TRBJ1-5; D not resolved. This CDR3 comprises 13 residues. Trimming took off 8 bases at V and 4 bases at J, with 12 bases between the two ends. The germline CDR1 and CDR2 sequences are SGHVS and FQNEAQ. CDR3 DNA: TGTGCCAGCCGTCGGGCTTGGAATCAGCCCCAGCATTTT. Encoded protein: CASRRAWNQPQHF. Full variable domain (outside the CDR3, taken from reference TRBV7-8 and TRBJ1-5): GAGVSQSPRYKVAKRGQDVALRCDPISGHVSLFWYQQALGQGPEFLTYFQNEAQLDKSGLPSDRFFAERPEGSVSTLKIQRTQQEDSAVYLCASRRAWNQPQHFGDGTRLSIL.

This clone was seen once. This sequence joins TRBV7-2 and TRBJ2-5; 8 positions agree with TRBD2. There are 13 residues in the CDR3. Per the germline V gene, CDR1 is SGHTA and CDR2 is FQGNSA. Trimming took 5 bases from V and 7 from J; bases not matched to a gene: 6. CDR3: CASSLSGEGTQYF. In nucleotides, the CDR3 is TGTGCCAGCAGCCTTAGCGGGGAGGGGACCCAGTACTTC.

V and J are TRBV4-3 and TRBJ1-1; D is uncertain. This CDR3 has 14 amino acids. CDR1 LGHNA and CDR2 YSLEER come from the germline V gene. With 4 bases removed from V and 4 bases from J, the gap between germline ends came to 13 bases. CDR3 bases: TGCGCCAGCAGCCCCCGTCCGTCTGGCACTGAAGCTTTCTTT. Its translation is CASSPRPSGTEAFF.

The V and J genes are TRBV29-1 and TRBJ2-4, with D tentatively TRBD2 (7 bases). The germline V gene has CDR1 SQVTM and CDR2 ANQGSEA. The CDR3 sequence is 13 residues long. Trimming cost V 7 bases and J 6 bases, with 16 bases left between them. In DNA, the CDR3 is TGCAGCGCCCAGGCGGGGGCCGGAAACATTCAGTACTTC. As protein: CSAQAGAGNIQYF.

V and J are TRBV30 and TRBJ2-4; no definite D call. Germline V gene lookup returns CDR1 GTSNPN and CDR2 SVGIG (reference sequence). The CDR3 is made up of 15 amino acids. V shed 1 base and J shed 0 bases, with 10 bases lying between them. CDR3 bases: TGTGCCTGGAGTGCCAAGACTCTAGCCAAAAACATTCAGTACTTC. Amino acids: CAWSAKTLAKNIQYF.

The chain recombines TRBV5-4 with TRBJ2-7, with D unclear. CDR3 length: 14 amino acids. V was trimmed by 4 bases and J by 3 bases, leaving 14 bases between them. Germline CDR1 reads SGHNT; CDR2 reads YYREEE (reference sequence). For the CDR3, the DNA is TGTGCCAGCAGCCAAGACCCCGGAGTCTACGAGCAGTACTTC. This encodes CASSQDPGVYEQYF.

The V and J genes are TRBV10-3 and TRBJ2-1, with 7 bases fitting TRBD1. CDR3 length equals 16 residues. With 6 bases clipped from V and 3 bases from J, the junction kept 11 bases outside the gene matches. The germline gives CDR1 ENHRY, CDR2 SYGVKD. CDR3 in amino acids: CAISRQGSGFYNEQFF. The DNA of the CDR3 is TGTGCCATCAGCCGACAGGGATCAGGCTTCTACAATGAGCAGTTCTTC.

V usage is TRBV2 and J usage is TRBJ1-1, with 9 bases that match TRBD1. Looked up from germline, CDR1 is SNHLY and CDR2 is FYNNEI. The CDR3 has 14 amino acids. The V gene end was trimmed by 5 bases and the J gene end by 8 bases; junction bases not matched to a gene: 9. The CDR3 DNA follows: TGTGCCAGCAGTTTTACTACAGGGGGCGTCGAAGCTTTCTTT. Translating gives CASSFTTGGVEAFF.

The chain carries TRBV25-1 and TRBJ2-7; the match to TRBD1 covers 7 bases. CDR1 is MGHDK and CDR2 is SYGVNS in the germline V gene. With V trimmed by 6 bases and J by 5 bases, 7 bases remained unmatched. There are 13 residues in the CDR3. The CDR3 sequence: CASSPGQSHEQYF. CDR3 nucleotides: TGTGCCAGCAGCCCGGGACAGTCCCACGAGCAGTACTTC.

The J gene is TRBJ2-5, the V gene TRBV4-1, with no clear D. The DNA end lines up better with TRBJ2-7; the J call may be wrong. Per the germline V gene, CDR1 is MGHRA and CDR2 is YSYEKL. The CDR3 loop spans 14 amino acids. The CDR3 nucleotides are TGCGCCAGCAGCCTCTCCATTACGACCTACGAGCAGTACTTC. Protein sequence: CASSLSITTYEQYF.